This T cell receptor beta chain was recovered during a study of shared clonotypes between healthy human individuals. TCRdb's copy holds only in-frame clones and misses some; the assay was immunoSEQ multiplex PCR. Altogether 2,500,000 or so clones are present, over 85% being singletons, with the ten largest covering roughly 0.39%. Germline loops: CDR1 SNHLY, CDR2 FYNNEI. There are 13 residues in the CDR3. The junction had 11 bases not matched to a gene; V was cut back by 7 bases and J by 11 bases. Sequencing was done on a sample of naive CD4+ T cells from PBMCs. Regarding subset: CD45RA+ positively selected. This receptor was obtained from a young man in good health. Some clones in this sample may be carry-over from other donors' samples. The chain employs TRBV2 and TRBJ2-1; 7 bases are shared with TRBD2. CDR3 sequence (DNA): TGTGCCAGCACTATGATGGGGGGGGTTAAGCAGTTCTTC. Protein product: CASTMMGGVKQFF.